These 29 T cell receptor beta chains share one sample of origin, sequenced in a study of glioma-infiltrating T cells. Amplification of TCR alpha and beta CDR3 regions from RNA used iRepertoire nested multiplex PCR. TCRdb analysed the multiplex PCR reads with MiXCR anew, one entry per CDR3 protein. The profile shows some 130,000 distinct CDR3 sequences, around 23% of them singletons. The sequencing input was glioma tissue, nonneoplastic brain tissue, or PBMCs (not recorded which). Every receptor here comes from a human donor with low-grade glioma or glioblastoma, undergoing nonglioma brain surgery, or in good health (not recorded which).

A remark on this clonotype: A read error may explain this, as a much larger clone is one base away. V gene TRBV20-1 combines with J gene TRBJ1-6, with D perhaps TRBD1 (6 bases). Trimming cost V 2 bases and J 7 bases, with 12 bases left between them. Looked up from germline, CDR1 is DFQATT and CDR2 is SNEGSKA (reference sequence). The CDR3 has 14 amino acids. The CDR3 DNA is TGCAGTGCTAGACCCGGGACAAGCAATTCACCCCTCCACTTT. Encoded protein: CSARPGTSNSPLHF.

This clonotype occurred a few times. The chain carries TRBV7-6 and TRBJ2-2, with 7 bases lining up with TRBD2. Losses at the gene ends were 7 bases for V and 5 bases for J; bases not matched to a gene: 4. This CDR3 has 13 amino acids. Germline CDR1 reads SGHVS; CDR2 reads FNYEAQ. The chain's CDR3 is CASTTRGTGELFF. CDR3 coding DNA: TGTGCCAGCACCACGCGGGGGACCGGGGAGCTGTTTTTT.

Here the CDR3 reads CAISLHEADTQYF. The CDR3 region has the DNA TGTGCCATCAGCCTCCATGAGGCAGATACGCAGTATTTT. The chain recombines TRBV10-3 with TRBJ2-3, with unresolved D. Germline CDR1 and CDR2: ENHRY and SYGVKD. The CDR3 is 13 residues long. Trimming removed 6 bases from V and 4 bases from J, with 11 bases in between.

This clonotype occurred a few times. This CDR3 is CASSLSGAVRGNQPQHF. CDR3 DNA sequence: TGTGCCAGCAGTTTATCAGGGGCGGTCCGTGGCAATCAGCCCCAGCATTTT. The chain carries TRBV12-3 or TRBV12-4 and TRBJ1-5; TRBD1 is a possible D gene (6 bases). The V and J ends lost 2 bases and 2 bases respectively, with 16 bases between them. This CDR3 is built from 17 residues.

A few counts support this clonotype. The chain joins TRBV20-1 to TRBJ2-5, with 9 bases lining up with TRBD2. The trim removed 6 bases at V and 7 bases at J, leaving 18 bases unmatched. The CDR3 loop spans 16 amino acids. The germline gives CDR1 DFQATT, CDR2 SNEGSKA (reference sequence). The CDR3 nucleotides are TGCAGTGCAGACTACTTTAGCGGGGGCGCCGGGGGGACCCAGTACTTC. This sequence encodes CSADYFSGGAGGTQYF.

This sequence joins TRBV20-1 and TRBJ2-1; no clear D. V gave up 5 bases and J gave up 1 base, with 12 bases separating them. This CDR3 has 14 residues. Per germline, CDR1 DFQATT and CDR2 SNEGSKA (reference sequence). Written as DNA, the CDR3 is TGCAGTGCTGCCCCGACTGAATCCTACAATGAGCAGTTCTTC. Protein product: CSAAPTESYNEQFF.

The chain has TRBV7-9 and TRBJ2-5; weak D call: TRBD1 (6 bases). Germline values: CDR1 SEHNR, CDR2 FQNEAQ (reference sequence). Deletions cut 3 bases from V and 3 bases from J, with 23 bases between. The CDR3 has 18 residues. The CDR3 reads CASSFGQGTKYLKETQYF. Here the CDR3 DNA reads TGTGCCAGCAGCTTTGGGCAGGGGACCAAATACTTAAAAGAGACCCAGTACTTC.

Ten or more counts support this clonotype. The V call is TRBV20-1, the J call TRBJ2-7; 11 bases agree with TRBD2. The CDR3 runs to 15 residues. The germline V gene has CDR1 DFQATT and CDR2 SNEGSKA (reference sequence). After removal of 6 bases from V and 2 bases from J, the junction contained 9 bases not matched to a gene. The CDR3 DNA sequence: TGCAGTGCCACTCCCGGGACTAGCGGCGCCTACGAGCAGTACGTC. This encodes CSATPGTSGAYEQYV.

As regards this clonotype: A much larger clone is a single base away; this may be a read error. The gene calls are TRBV20-1 and TRBJ2-1, with 8 bases matching TRBD2. CDR1 and CDR2 (germline): DFQATT, SNEGSKA (reference sequence). Trimming at V came to 8 bases and at J to 4 bases, leaving 13 bases not matched to a gene. CDR3 length equals 15 residues. This chain's CDR3 is CSTIPAGAQYNEQFF. CDR3 bases: TGCAGTACTATACCAGCGGGGGCGCAATACAATGAGCAGTTCTTC.

The chain has TRBV18 and TRBJ1-5; TRBD1 aligns across 8 bases. CDR1 is KGHSH and CDR2 is LQKENI in the germline V gene. The trim removed 3 bases at V and 3 bases at J, leaving 7 bases unmatched. There are 16 residues in the CDR3. CDR3 loop: CASSPGTGGHNQPQHF. The CDR3 coding sequence is TGTGCCAGCTCACCGGGTACAGGGGGACACAATCAGCCCCAGCATTTT.

This clonotype has more than one count but fewer than ten. The chain employs TRBV14 and TRBJ2-1; TRBD2 matches 8 bases. The CDR3 is 13 amino acids. V shed 1 base, J shed 10 bases, and the junction held 3 bases outside the gene matches. CDR1 and CDR2 from the germline V gene are SGHDN and FVKESK. CDR3 bases: TGTGCCAGCAGCCAAGGCCAGCGGGGGGAGCAGTTCTTC. This translates into CASSQGQRGEQFF.

J is TRBJ1-5 and V is TRBV6-6, with D possibly being TRBD1 (6 bases). CDR3 size: 14 residues. Germline values: CDR1 MNHNY, CDR2 SVGAGI (reference sequence). The V end was cut by 0 bases, the J end by 7 bases, with 10 bases between. The CDR3 sequence: CASSYSGQRQPQHF. CDR3 sequence (DNA): TGTGCCAGCAGTTACTCGGGACAACGGCAGCCCCAGCATTTT.

This clonotype was seen only a few times. This chain connects TRBV24-1 to TRBJ2-2; perhaps TRBD2 as D (6 bases). This CDR3 has 12 residues. V lost 10 bases and J lost 6, with 11 bases in between. The germline gives CDR1 KGHDR, CDR2 SFDVKD. The CDR3 spells CATSTGAGELFF. CDR3 nucleotides: TGTGCCACGTCGACGGGGGCCGGGGAGCTGTTTTTT.

This clonotype was detected many times. The chain combines TRBV20-1 with TRBJ2-3; no firm D call. The CDR3 is made up of 12 amino acids. CDR1 is DFQATT, CDR2 SNEGSKA, per germline (reference sequence). Trimming cost V 7 bases and J 4 bases, with 12 bases left between them. The CDR3: CSGPLRADTQYF. DNA of the CDR3: TGCAGTGGGCCCCTAAGGGCAGATACGCAGTATTTT.

This clonotype was observed a few times. The V gene is TRBV28, the J gene TRBJ2-7, with D possibly matching TRBD2 (5 bases). V dropped 3 bases and J dropped 2 bases, with 14 bases sitting between them. This CDR3 has 15 residues. Germline V CDR1 and CDR2: MDHEN, SYDVKM. The CDR3 DNA sequence: TGTGCCAGCAGTTTGGGCAATCTCGGGGCCTACGAGCAGTACGTC. Encoded protein: CASSLGNLGAYEQYV.

This clonotype has a count of ten or more. V usage is TRBV27 and J usage is TRBJ2-2; TRBD1 is a possible D gene (6 bases). CDR1 is MNHEY and CDR2 is SMNVEV in the germline V gene (reference sequence). The V end was cut by 6 bases, the J end by 13 bases, with 18 bases between. This CDR3 has 13 residues. The CDR3 DNA reads TGTGCCAGCAGCTTGACAGGACCTTGGGGGCTGTTTTTT. It codes for CASSLTGPWGLFF.

A few counts support this clonotype. V is TRBV20-1 and J is TRBJ1-2; TRBD1 aligns across 10 bases. The CDR3 length is 15 residues. The V and J ends lost 1 base and 5 bases, in that order; junction bases with no gene match: 7. Germline CDR1 reads DFQATT; CDR2 reads SNEGSKA (reference sequence). The CDR3 DNA reads TGCAGTGCTAGAGCCCTGACAGGGGGCCATTATGGCTACACCTTC. Amino acid sequence: CSARALTGGHYGYTF.

This chain joins TRBV18 and TRBJ1-2; 9 bases map to TRBD1. The CDR3 spans 14 residues. The V and J ends lost 5 bases and 2 bases, in that order; junction bases with no gene match: 3. From germline, CDR1 is KGHSH and CDR2 LQKENI. CDR3 region: CASSAGTGNYGYTF. CDR3 DNA: TGTGCCAGCTCAGCCGGGACAGGGAACTATGGCTACACCTTC.

The table lists this clonotype with many counts. The CDR3 spells CASSAYTDTQYF. DNA of the CDR3: TGTGCCAGCAGTGCGTACACAGATACGCAGTATTTT. The genes are TRBV12-3 or TRBV12-4 and TRBJ2-3; no definite D call. The CDR3 totals 12 residues. Between the trimmed V and J ends, which lost 5 bases and 2 bases, there was a span of 5 bases.

Worth noting for this clonotype: A read error may explain this, as a much larger clone is one base away. CDR3 protein: CARSSDGYNEKLFF. CDR3 DNA sequence: TGTGCCAGAAGCTCGGACGGTTATAATGAAAAACTGTTTTTT. J is TRBJ1-4 and V is TRBV7-2, with D uncertain. Germline loops: CDR1 SGHTA, CDR2 FQGNSA. The CDR3 covers 14 residues.

This clonotype was detected only a few times. The chain links TRBV2 to TRBJ1-2, with a possible D match to TRBD1 (6 bases). The V gene's germline CDR1 is SNHLY and CDR2 FYNNEI. V was cut by 2 bases and J by 2 bases, with 9 bases left in between. The CDR3 length is 14 residues. The CDR3 nucleotides read TGTGCCAGCAGTGAAACAGGGAGCAACTATGGCTACACCTTC. Translation: CASSETGSNYGYTF.

The table lists this clonotype with many counts. V gene TRBV20-1 combines with J gene TRBJ1-6; the D is unclear. The CDR3 extends over 13 amino acids. The germline V gene has CDR1 DFQATT and CDR2 SNEGSKA (reference sequence). V was cut by 1 base and J by 7 bases, with 8 bases left in between. In DNA form, the CDR3 reads TGCAGTGCTAGAGGGGCAGCAAATTCACCCCTCCACTTT. Its protein is CSARGAANSPLHF.

The rearrangement uses TRBV6-5 and TRBJ2-3, with TRBD2 matching 9 bases. The J segment lost 2 bases and the V segment lost 0 bases, leaving 15 bases of the junction unmatched. Per germline, CDR1 MNHEY and CDR2 SVGAGI. The CDR3 loop spans 20 amino acids. As DNA, the CDR3 is TGTGCCAGCAGTTACTCGGGCCAGGGGCTGGCGGGGGGGATCACAGATACGCAGTATTTT. Its translation is CASSYSGQGLAGGITDTQYF.

As regards this clonotype: This may arise from a read error, as a much more abundant clone is one base away. The rearrangement links TRBV25-1 to TRBJ2-5; D is possibly TRBD2 (5 bases). There are 14 residues in the CDR3. Germline values: CDR1 MGHDK, CDR2 SYGVNS. The CDR3 sequence: CSSSEYRGLETQYF. The CDR3 DNA follows: TGTTCCAGCAGTGAATATCGGGGATTGGAGACCCAGTACTTC.

This clonotype came up a few times. The chain couples TRBV28 to TRBJ1-1; D gene ambiguous. V dropped 8 bases and J dropped 2 bases, with 18 bases sitting between them. Germline-derived CDR1 and CDR2 are MDHEN and SYDVKM. CDR3 length: 15 amino acids. Here the CDR3 reads CASVIRRVSNTEAFF. The CDR3 nucleotides read TGTGCCAGCGTAATCAGGCGTGTCAGCAACACTGAAGCTTTCTTT.

About this clonotype itself: Being one base from a much bigger clone, this may be a read error. The rearrangement uses TRBV7-9 and TRBJ1-5; 8 bases agree with TRBD1. The CDR3 runs 11 residues. From germline, CDR1 is SEHNR and CDR2 FQNEAQ (reference sequence). The CDR3 is CAGSLDRVQHF. For the CDR3, the DNA is TGTGCCGGCAGTCTGGACAGGGTCCAGCATTTT.

Note on this clonotype: This may be a read error: a much more frequent sequence differs by one nucleotide. This chain links TRBV25-1 with TRBJ2-3, with D possibly called TRBD1 or TRBD2 (6 bases each). Trimming took off 6 bases at V and 8 bases at J, with 18 bases between the two ends. This CDR3 contains 14 residues. From germline, CDR1 is MGHDK and CDR2 SYGVNS. The CDR3 DNA is TGTGCCAGCAGGGACAGCGGGCGGGGAGGTACGCAGTATTTT. Translating gives CASRDSGRGGTQYF.

This chain joins TRBV29-1 and TRBJ1-5, with D unclear. Germline CDR1 is SQVTM and CDR2 is ANQGSEA. With 5 bases removed from V and 4 bases from J, the gap between germline ends came to 12 bases. CDR3 length: 13 amino acids. The CDR3 is CSVLFTANQPQHF. CDR3 DNA: TGCAGCGTTCTCTTTACAGCTAATCAGCCCCAGCATTTT.

V and J are TRBV7-8 and TRBJ2-3; 8 positions agree with TRBD2. V lost 3 bases to trimming and J lost 1 base; unmatched junction nucleotides: 6. The germline gives CDR1 SGHVS, CDR2 FQNEAQ. The CDR3 covers 16 residues. CDR3 in amino acids: CASSFPSGGGTDTQYF. CDR3 DNA: TGTGCCAGCAGCTTCCCTTCGGGGGGGGGCACAGATACGCAGTATTTT.